This is a list of T cell receptor beta chains from one sample in a study of cytomegalovirus exposure and HLA in healthy donors. Repertoires were generated with immunoSEQ multiplex PCR, while TCRdb's copy carries only in-frame clones and drops some. The top ten clones hold about 1.7% of a sample with some 120,000 clones, roughly 95% of them seen once. Sequenced: PBMCs. These receptor sequences come from a young man in good health and CMV-seronegative. CDR3s include the opening cysteine and the closing phenylalanine or tryptophan.

V | CDR3
TRBV29-1 | CSASGGAGANVLTF
TRBV18 | CASTLAGVTHEQFF
TRBV19 | CASSSQGTGGYEQYF
TRBV29-1 | CSVEGGQGANYGYTF
TRBV5-1 | CASSSQNFIRGGQGGGELFF
TRBV27 | CASSPLGASNEQFF
TRBV19 | CASSPGQGITDTQYF
TRBV28 | CASSLSSSGRAIGELFF
TRBV7-2 | CASSSSTSGRRRLGETQYF
TRBV19 | CASQQVPQPQHF
TRBV5-1 | CASSLGAHTDTQYF
TRBV11-3 | CASSLGQLSTDTQYF
TRBV7-9 | CASSLEGTYYGYTF
TRBV9 | CASSVEQGIVGNTIYF
TRBV6-1 | CASSESPVPTYEQYF
TRBV13 | CASSSSQTRGYGYTF
TRBV7-2 | CASSIRGNEQFF
TRBV2 | CATTYRGDQPQHF
TRBV28 | CASSFSPLAGEGGNEQFF
TRBV28 | CAIGQGTGGELFF
TRBV28 | CASTGYTENTEAFF
TRBV15 | CATSTSGTSPYEQYF
TRBV7-2 | CASSRGQAVNYGYTF
TRBV4-2 | CASSQAGTSGRGGSDTQYF
TRBV5-1 | CASRSTGGTNEKLFF
TRBV20-1 | CSARPPQAAFF
TRBV29-1 | CSVERQRETQYF
TRBV4-2 | CASSQVGTTNTGELFF
TRBV5-1 | CASSSTSGTSAVEQFF
TRBV7-3 | CASSTLAGTDTQYF
TRBV5-6 | CASSLRTSGRWEQFF
TRBV2 | CASSGQGTNNQPQHF
TRBV11-3 | CASSSPDSPYEQYF
TRBV7-3 | CASSPGQGSTEAFF
TRBV6-5 | CASSSPGGRTYEQYF
TRBV4-1 | CASSQDTFRGAFF
TRBV5-1 | CASSFTGEETQYF
TRBV27 | CASSWAGTSTDTQYF
TRBV29-1 | CSFYDSYEQYF
TRBV6-5 | CASSYEQGRGEQYF
TRBV15 | CATSRVGTGLEQYF
TRBV6-6 | CASSLGTTTGELFF
TRBV28 | CASSFSWTGRGQPQHF